These 24 T cell receptor beta chains were sequenced from one sample in a study of T cells in Graves' hyperthyroidism and ophthalmopathy. The investigators amplified TCR beta CDR3 regions from RNA transcripts. Using the HTBI primer set, a first-round RT-PCR was run on the TCR CDR3. TCRdb fed the multiplex PCR reads into MiXCR, producing one record per CDR3 protein. The table includes 640,000 or so distinct CDR3 sequences, approximately 15% detected once. The sample was blood. The receptors originated from a woman under 30 with Graves' ophthalmopathy.

This clonotype was counted many times. The J gene is TRBJ2-2, the V gene TRBV5-1, with 7 bases that match TRBD1. J gave up 4 bases and V 2 bases, and 8 bases lay outside the gene matches. The CDR3 is 16 residues long. Germline V CDR1 and CDR2: SGHRS, YFSETQ. CDR3 nucleotide sequence: TGCGCCAGCAGCTTTAAAGAGGGGGCGAGCACCGGGGAGCTGTTTTTT. It specifies CASSFKEGASTGELFF. Full variable domain (outside the CDR3, taken from reference TRBV5-1 and TRBJ2-2): KAGVTQTPRYLIKTRGQQVTLSCSPISGHRSVSWYQQTPGQGLQFLFEYFSETQRNKGNFPGRFSGRQFSNSRSEMNVSTLELGDSALYLCASSFKEGASTGELFFGEGSRLTVL.

At least ten counts were recorded for this clonotype. The rearrangement joins TRBV29-1 to TRBJ2-5; TRBD1 might be the D (6 bases). V was pared by 5 bases and J by 0 bases, with 13 bases between. CDR1 is SQVTM and CDR2 is ANQGSEA in the germline V gene. The CDR3 extends over 14 amino acids. CDR3 DNA sequence: TGCAGCGTTACGGACAGTTGGTACCAAGAGACCCAGTACTTC. It is translated as CSVTDSWYQETQYF. The full variable domain, its missing parts supplied by reference TRBV29-1 and TRBJ2-5, is SAVISQKPSRDICQRGTSLTIQCQVDSQVTMMFWYRQQPGQSLTLIATANQGSEATYESGFVIDKFPISRPNLTFSTLTVSNMSPEDSSIYLCSVTDSWYQETQYFGPGTRLLVL.

This clonotype has a count of ten or more. J is TRBJ2-7 and V is TRBV5-1; 10 positions match TRBD2. V shed 6 bases, J shed 6 bases, and the junction held 15 bases outside the gene matches. In germline, CDR1 is SGHRS, CDR2 YFSETQ. The CDR3 length is 16 residues. This CDR3 is CASKITSGTIRAEQYF. CDR3 DNA: TGCGCCAGCAAAATTACTAGCGGGACAATAAGGGCCGAGCAGTACTTC.

This clonotype was picked up many times. V is TRBV12-3 or TRBV12-4 and J is TRBJ2-2; D may match TRBD1 or TRBD2 (5 bases each). Trimming took 7 bases from V and 4 from J, leaving 16 bases between them. This CDR3 has 15 residues. The CDR3 sequence: CASKLGGSVTGELFF. CDR3 nucleotide sequence: TGTGCCAGCAAGCTTGGGGGTTCGGTCACCGGGGAGCTGTTTTTT.

The chain recombines TRBV19 with TRBJ2-2; 15 positions agree with TRBD2. CDR1 and CDR2 (germline): LNHDA, SQIVND (reference sequence). There are 19 residues in the CDR3. The ends lost 7 bases at V and 2 bases at J; junction bases unmatched: 11. The CDR3 coding sequence is TGTGCCAGTAACCGCCCCGGACTAGCGGGAGGGCCCAACACCGGGGAGCTGTTTTTT. This sequence encodes CASNRPGLAGGPNTGELFF.

Ten or more counts support this clonotype. The rearrangement joins TRBV28 to TRBJ2-1; TRBD1 aligns across 10 bases. The CDR3 runs 16 residues. The V gene's germline CDR1 is MDHEN and CDR2 SYDVKM. The junction had 2 bases not matched to a gene; V was cut back by 1 base and J by 2 bases. The CDR3 sequence is CASSLLGQGAYNEQFF. Here the CDR3 DNA reads TGTGCCAGCAGTTTATTAGGACAGGGGGCCTACAATGAGCAGTTCTTC.

The J gene is TRBJ2-5, the V gene TRBV27, with 8 bases that match TRBD1. The CDR3 totals 14 residues. Losses at the gene ends were 0 bases for V and 12 bases for J; bases not matched to a gene: 9. Germline CDR1 and CDR2: MNHEY and SMNVEV (reference sequence). The CDR3 DNA reads TGTGCCAGCAGTTTATCCAGGCAGGGGGCCAGGGAGTACTTC. This translates into CASSLSRQGAREYF.

CDR3 residues: CASSQNAGGTGEQYF. Here the CDR3 DNA reads TGTGCCAGCAGCCAAAACGCGGGAGGGACGGGCGAGCAGTACTTC. The chain carries TRBV14 and TRBJ2-7; 9 nucleotides agree with TRBD2. Germline V gene sequence: CDR1 SGHDN, CDR2 FVKESK. CDR3 length: 15 residues. V lost 2 bases to trimming and J lost 6 bases; unmatched junction nucleotides: 8.

This clonotype was seen repeatedly, ten times or more. J is TRBJ2-5 and V is TRBV28; no firm D call. The CDR3 runs 14 residues. The V end was cut by 6 bases, the J end by 5 bases, with 16 bases between. Germline assignment: CDR1 MDHEN and CDR2 SYDVKM. CDR3 in amino acids: CASSLIWSRETQYF. As DNA, the CDR3 is TGTGCCAGCAGCCTGATATGGTCGAGGGAGACCCAGTACTTC. Looking up the rest from reference TRBV28 and TRBJ2-5 gives the full variable domain: DVKVTQSSRYLVKRTGEKVFLECVQDMDHENMFWYRQDPGLGLRLIYFSYDVKMKEKGDIPEGYSVSREKKERFSLILESASTNQTSMYLCASSLIWSRETQYFGPGTRLLVL.

As for this clonotype: Since a much larger clone is just one base distant, this may be a read error. The V and J genes are TRBV27 and TRBJ2-7, with D possibly being TRBD1 or TRBD2 (5 bases each). This CDR3 region has 14 residues. Per the germline V gene, CDR1 is MNHEY and CDR2 is SMNVEV (reference sequence). V was shortened by 5 bases and J by 2 bases, with 13 bases between the two germline ends. CDR3 amino acids: CASSRGSFPYEQYF. The CDR3 nucleotides read TGTGCCAGCAGTCGGGGCAGTTTTCCCTACGAGCAGTACTTC.

This rearrangement joins TRBV7-9 to TRBJ1-4; D unresolved. The CDR3 sequence is 15 residues long. Looked up from germline, CDR1 is SEHNR and CDR2 is FQNEAQ (reference sequence). V lost 1 base, J lost 5 bases, and 11 bases lay in between. The DNA of the CDR3 is TGTGCCAGCAGCTTAGATGTCAACCCAAATGAAAAACTGTTTTTT. Translating gives CASSLDVNPNEKLFF.

This clonotype was seen many times. V and J are TRBV27 and TRBJ2-1, with 10 bases lining up with TRBD2. This CDR3 has 19 amino acids. J lost 8 bases, V lost 4 bases, and 20 bases had no gene match. Germline CDR1 reads MNHEY; CDR2 reads SMNVEV (reference sequence). This chain's CDR3 is CASSSLDRTSGVKADEQFF. The CDR3, as DNA: TGTGCCAGCAGTTCGCTAGATAGGACTAGCGGAGTCAAGGCCGATGAGCAGTTCTTC.

This clonotype was detected many times. The V and J genes are TRBV6-5 and TRBJ1-5; D possibly corresponds to TRBD1 (5 bases). Trimming shortened V by 0 bases and J by 1 base, and 13 bases separated the two germline ends. The CDR3 totals 17 residues. Germline loops: CDR1 MNHEY, CDR2 SVGAGI. CDR3 bases: TGTGCCAGCAGTTACTCGGCCGGGGGTGGGAGCAATCAGCCCCAGCATTTT. Translation: CASSYSAGGGSNQPQHF.

This clonotype was detected many times. The chain joins TRBV28 to TRBJ2-1; TRBD2 matches 8 bases. V shed 2 bases and J 7 bases; nucleotides not matched to a gene: 10. In germline, CDR1 is MDHEN, CDR2 SYDVKM. The CDR3 consists of 16 residues. The CDR3 DNA reads as TGTGCCAGCAGTTTAGGGGGAAAAGCGGGAGAAAATGAGCAGTTCTTC. Residues: CASSLGGKAGENEQFF.

On this clonotype: This may come from a read error, since a much larger clone is one base off. The chain joins TRBV12-5 to TRBJ2-7; D gene uncertain. This CDR3 contains 10 residues. Germline assignment: CDR1 LGHNT and CDR2 FRNRAP. The CDR3 DNA reads as TGTGTTAGTGGTTTCAACGAGCAGTACTTC. Protein: CVSGFNEQYF.

This clonotype was found a few times. The V gene is TRBV15, the J gene TRBJ2-6; D may be TRBD1 (5 bases). The germline V gene has CDR1 LNHNV and CDR2 YYDKDF (reference sequence). The CDR3 is made up of 16 amino acids. Trimming removed 3 bases from V and 0 bases from J, with 9 bases in between. The CDR3 sequence: CATSRDTRSGANVLTF. The CDR3 DNA follows: TGTGCCACCAGCAGGGACACCCGCTCTGGGGCCAACGTCCTGACTTTC.

This clonotype was seen at least ten times. The rearrangement joins TRBV20-1 to TRBJ2-1; 10 bases agree with TRBD2. The germline gives CDR1 DFQATT, CDR2 SNEGSKA (reference sequence). The CDR3 runs 16 residues. The J segment lost 6 bases and the V segment lost 0 bases, leaving 8 bases of the junction unmatched. CDR3 in DNA: TGCAGTGCTAGAGATATTGGGGGGACTAGCGCCAATGAGCAGTTCTTC. This encodes CSARDIGGTSANEQFF.

The chain combines TRBV5-1 with TRBJ1-4, with a tentative D call TRBD1 (5 bases). CDR1 is SGHRS, CDR2 YFSETQ, per germline. The V gene lost 4 bases and the J gene lost 8 bases, with 18 bases spanning the gap. The CDR3 loop spans 15 amino acids. CDR3 loop: CASSVGTAVGEKLFF. CDR3 bases: TGCGCCAGCAGCGTCGGGACCGCAGTAGGAGAAAAACTGTTTTTT.

At least ten counts were recorded for this clonotype. J is TRBJ2-1 and V is TRBV2, with 8 bases fitting TRBD1. CDR3 length: 14 amino acids. Trimming removed 10 bases from V and 2 bases from J; junction bases left unmatched: 7. CDR1 and CDR2 (germline): SNHLY, FYNNEI. As DNA, the CDR3 is TGTGCCACCACGGACAGGGAGGCCTACAATGAGCAGTTCTTC. Its translation: CATTDREAYNEQFF.

This clonotype has a count of ten or more. This chain connects TRBV12-3 or TRBV12-4 to TRBJ2-7; 10 bases align to TRBD1. There are 19 residues in the CDR3. The ends lost 5 bases at V and 4 bases at J; junction bases unmatched: 20. The CDR3: CASSDRDRGPPATPYEQYF. In DNA, the CDR3 is TGTGCCAGCAGTGACCGGGACAGGGGTCCCCCTGCGACTCCGTACGAGCAGTACTTC.

J is TRBJ2-7 and V is TRBV12-3 or TRBV12-4, with D perhaps matching TRBD2 (5 bases). Trimming pared 3 bases from V and 5 bases from J, leaving 14 bases between. There are 14 residues in the CDR3. CDR3 protein: CASSLFTGNNEQYF. DNA of the CDR3: TGTGCCAGCAGTTTGTTTACGGGAAACAACGAGCAGTACTTC.

The V call is TRBV6-1, the J call TRBJ2-7; possibly TRBD1 for D (5 bases). The germline V gene has CDR1 MNHNS and CDR2 SASEGT. The CDR3 has 14 amino acids. Trimming removed 3 bases from V and 3 bases from J, with 12 bases in between. The chain's CDR3 is CASSEGQAVYEQYF. In nucleotides, the CDR3 is TGTGCCAGCAGTGAGGGGCAGGCGGTCTACGAGCAGTACTTC.

The V gene is TRBV18, the J gene TRBJ2-7; either TRBD1 or TRBD2 may supply D (5 bases each). Trimming shortened V by 3 bases and J by 5 bases, and 14 bases separated the two germline ends. This CDR3 spans 14 amino acids. Germline CDR1 reads KGHSH; CDR2 reads LQKENI. The CDR3 nucleotides are TGTGCCAGCTCACCTGGGACCCTCGAGAACGAGCAGTACTTC. Translation: CASSPGTLENEQYF.

This clonotype was counted ten times or more. The chain recombines TRBV29-1 with TRBJ2-3; D gene uncertain. V lost 4 bases, J lost 4 bases, and 9 bases lay in between. The V gene's germline CDR1 is SQVTM and CDR2 ANQGSEA. CDR3 size: 12 residues. CDR3: CSVVRPADTQYF. Here the CDR3 DNA reads TGCAGCGTTGTTAGGCCAGCAGATACGCAGTATTTT.